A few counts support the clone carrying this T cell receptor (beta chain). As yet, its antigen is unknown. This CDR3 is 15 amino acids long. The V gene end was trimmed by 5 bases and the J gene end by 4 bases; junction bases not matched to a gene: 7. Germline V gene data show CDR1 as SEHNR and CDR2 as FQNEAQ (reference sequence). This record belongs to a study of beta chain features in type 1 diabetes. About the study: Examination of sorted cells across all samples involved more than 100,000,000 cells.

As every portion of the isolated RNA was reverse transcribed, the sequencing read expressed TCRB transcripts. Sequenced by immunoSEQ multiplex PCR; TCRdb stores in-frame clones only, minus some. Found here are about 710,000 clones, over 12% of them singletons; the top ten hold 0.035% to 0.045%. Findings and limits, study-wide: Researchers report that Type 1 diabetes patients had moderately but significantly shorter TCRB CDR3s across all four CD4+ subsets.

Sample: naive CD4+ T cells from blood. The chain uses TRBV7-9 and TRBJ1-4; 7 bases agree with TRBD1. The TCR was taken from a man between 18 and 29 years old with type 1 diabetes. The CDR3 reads CASSPDREFNEKLFF. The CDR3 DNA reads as TGTGCCAGCAGCCCCGACAGGGAGTTTAATGAAAAACTGTTTTTT.